Judged by abundance, the clone carrying this TCR beta chain is medium-sized. Its cognate antigen is unknown. These data are taken from a study of T cells in localized non-small cell lung cancer. Findings and caveats of the study: Investigators sequenced only a single tumor region, leaving heterogeneity possible. There were a median around 57 of the top 100 tumor clones appearing in adjacent lung. Uninvolved adjacent lung showed the highest T cell clonality, exceeding tumor.

Germline CDR1 reads SGDLS; CDR2 reads YYNGEE. The CDR3 runs to 15 residues. With 0 bases removed from V and 1 base from J, the gap between germline ends came to 8 bases. This table comes from immunoSEQ multiplex PCR, and its TCRdb copy is limited to in-frame clones, with some not included. The top ten hold around 24% of the sample, which has over 2,000 clones, less than 30% seen once. This TCR came from a man between 40 and 70 years old with stage II lung adenocarcinoma. The sequences come from lung tumor tissue, collected before any cancer treatment. The chain employs TRBV9 and TRBJ1-5; D gene uncertain. The CDR3 reads CASSVGGSSNQPQHF. In DNA, the CDR3 is TGTGCCAGCAGCGTAGGAGGATCGAGCAATCAGCCCCAGCATTTT.